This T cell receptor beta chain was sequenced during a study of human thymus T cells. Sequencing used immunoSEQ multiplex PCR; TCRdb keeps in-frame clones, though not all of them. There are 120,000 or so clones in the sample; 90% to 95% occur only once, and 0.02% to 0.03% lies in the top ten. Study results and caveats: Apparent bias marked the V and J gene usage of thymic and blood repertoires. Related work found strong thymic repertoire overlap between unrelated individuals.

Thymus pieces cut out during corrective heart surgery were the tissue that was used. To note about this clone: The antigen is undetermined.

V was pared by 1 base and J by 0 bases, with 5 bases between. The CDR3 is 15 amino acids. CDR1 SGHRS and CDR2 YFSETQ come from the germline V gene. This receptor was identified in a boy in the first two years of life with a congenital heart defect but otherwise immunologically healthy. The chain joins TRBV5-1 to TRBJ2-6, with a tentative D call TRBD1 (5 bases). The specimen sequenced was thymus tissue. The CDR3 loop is CASSLTGSGANVLTF. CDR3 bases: TGCGCCAGCAGCTTGACAGGCTCTGGGGCCAACGTCCTGACTTTC.